Described below is a single T cell receptor beta chain sequence and its context. Its antigen is still unknown. This specimen comes from a study of cytomegalovirus exposure and HLA in healthy donors. Whole-study context: Among around 170 million T cells, an earlier analysis found around 100 million unique TCR beta sequences.

Findings and limits, study-wide: Researchers reportedly found TCR beta sequences accurately predicted most subjects' HLA-A and HLA-B alleles. An analysis that came later showed most CMV-associated TCR beta chains appearing HLA-restricted.

The PCR ran on 60 Vbeta and 13 Jbeta primers. The protocol was immunoSEQ multiplex PCR, while the TCRdb copy is restricted to in-frame clones and leaves out a portion. Of some 130,000 clones in the sample, approximately 75% were seen once. CDR1 and CDR2 (germline): LNHDA, SQIVND (reference sequence). The CDR3 sequence is 13 residues long. With V trimmed by 5 bases and J by 6 bases, 5 bases remained unmatched. This chain connects TRBV19 to TRBJ1-2, with 8 bases that match TRBD1. This receptor was identified in a male donor in good health and CMV-seronegative. The sample comprised PBMCs. CDR3 sequence reads: CASSSGQGDGYTF. The CDR3 region has the DNA TGTGCCAGTAGTTCCGGACAGGGCGATGGCTACACCTTC.